The 5 T cell receptor beta chains below come from one sample, sequenced in a study of CDR3 diversity in severe acne. MiXCR, run by TCRdb on the PCR reads, gives a single entry per CDR3 protein. The sample includes about 97,000 distinct CDR3 sequences, more than 45% of them seen just once. Input material: blood. These receptors originate from a male donor with acne.

This clonotype was seen repeatedly, ten times or more. The chain recombines TRBV25-1 with TRBJ1-2; unclear D gene. Germline values: CDR1 MGHDK, CDR2 SYGVNS. Trimming shortened V by 8 bases and J by 4 bases, and 20 bases separated the two germline ends. This CDR3 has 15 residues. In DNA form, the CDR3 reads TGTGCCAGCCGAGGCAAAGAGGCCCTACCCTATGGCTACACCTTC. It specifies CASRGKEALPYGYTF.

This chain links TRBV7-2 with TRBJ2-2, with D tentatively TRBD2 (6 bases). CDR1 and CDR2 from the germline V gene are SGHTA and FQGNSA. V was shortened by 8 bases and J by 7 bases, with 17 bases between the two germline ends. The CDR3 totals 14 residues. CDR3 nucleotide sequence: TGTGCCAGCCAGGACCGGGGGACCCGCGGGGAGCTGTTTTTT. Amino acids: CASQDRGTRGELFF.

This clonotype was seen ten or more times. The chain combines TRBV7-6 with TRBJ2-1; weak D call: TRBD2 (7 bases). With 5 bases removed from V and 2 bases from J, the gap between germline ends came to 10 bases. Germline-derived CDR1 and CDR2 are SGHVS and FNYEAQ. The CDR3 extends over 14 amino acids. The CDR3: CASSHGGPYNEQFF. CDR3 coding DNA: TGTGCCAGCAGCCACGGGGGGCCCTACAATGAGCAGTTCTTC.

Remarks on this clonotype: Just one base apart from a much larger clone, this may be a read error. V and J are TRBV7-2 and TRBJ1-5, with D unresolved. Germline V gene lookup returns CDR1 SGHTA and CDR2 FQGNSA. This CDR3 has 16 residues. Trimming cost V 5 bases and J 3 bases, with 17 bases left between them. DNA for the CDR3: TGTGCCAGCAGCCCCGGATCGAAGGCGGACAATCAGCCCCAGCATTTT. Translation: CASSPGSKADNQPQHF.

The V call is TRBV10-3, the J call TRBJ2-3; 10 nucleotides line up with TRBD2. The CDR3 is 14 amino acids. The germline V gene encodes CDR1 ENHRY and CDR2 SYGVKD. The ends lost 10 bases at V and 3 bases at J; junction bases unmatched: 7. The CDR3, as DNA: TGTGCCACCTCCGTAGCGGGAGGTACAGATACGCAGTATTTT. It yields the protein CATSVAGGTDTQYF.